The rows below give T cell receptor beta chains drawn from one sample of a study of T cell responses to AZD1222 COVID-19 vaccine. The data were produced by immunoSEQ multiplex PCR, yet TCRdb's version contains in-frame clones alone and is incomplete. Of approximately 140,000 clones in the sample, 90% are singletons; the top ten hold more than 3%. The sample here was peripheral blood, taken on day 0 of AZD1222 vaccination. The receptors originated from an adult in good health. Both conserved end residues are part of each CDR3. A D gene is named only where the DNA matches it firmly. Not all rows give a size; the values are once, few, many and, for expanded clones, a class.

DNA	CDR3	V	size	J	D
TGTGCCAGCTCACCCCTTCCCCAGGGGACCCAAGAGACCCAGTACTTC	CASSPLPQGTQETQYF	TRBV18	.	TRBJ2-5	.
TGTGCCAGCAGCGTCGGTGACCACCAGTACTTC	CASSVGDHQYF	TRBV9	.	TRBJ2-4	.
TGTGCCAGCAGCGGGACAGTTCTAGCCAAAAACATTCAGTACTTC	CASSGTVLAKNIQYF	TRBV2	.	TRBJ2-4	TRBD1
TGTGCCAGCAGCCAAGTCCGACTACATACGCAGTATTTT	CASSQVRLHTQYF	TRBV3-1/TRBV3-2	.	TRBJ2-3	.
TGTGCCAGTAGGACTTATGGGGCGCGTGAAAAACTGTTTTTT	CASRTYGAREKLFF	TRBV19	.	TRBJ1-4	.
TGCGCCAGCAGCCAAGATCCGATAGACATACGGACTGAAGCTTTCTTT	CASSQDPIDIRTEAFF	TRBV4-1	once	TRBJ1-1	.
TGCGCCAGCAGCCCCCAGGTAGCGGGAGGCGAGCAGTACTTC	CASSPQVAGGEQYF	TRBV4-3	.	TRBJ2-7	TRBD2
TGTGCCAGCAGTCAACGCACAGATACGCAGTATTTT	CASSQRTDTQYF	TRBV27	.	TRBJ2-3	.
TGTGCCTGGAGTTTGGGTTCCGATCAGCCCCAGCATTTT	CAWSLGSDQPQHF	TRBV30	.	TRBJ1-5	.
TGTGCCAGCAGCCGACCGGGACAGGTATTTGGCGAGCAGTACTTC	CASSRPGQVFGEQYF	TRBV3-1/TRBV3-2	.	TRBJ2-7	TRBD1
TGTGCCAGCAATTTTGGCGGGGGCCGAAATGAGCAGTTCTTC	CASNFGGGRNEQFF	TRBV2	.	TRBJ2-1	.
TGTGCCAGCAGTTTACTAAACCCGCGGACGGGAAACTATGGCTACACCTTC	CASSLLNPRTGNYGYTF	TRBV27	.	TRBJ1-2	.